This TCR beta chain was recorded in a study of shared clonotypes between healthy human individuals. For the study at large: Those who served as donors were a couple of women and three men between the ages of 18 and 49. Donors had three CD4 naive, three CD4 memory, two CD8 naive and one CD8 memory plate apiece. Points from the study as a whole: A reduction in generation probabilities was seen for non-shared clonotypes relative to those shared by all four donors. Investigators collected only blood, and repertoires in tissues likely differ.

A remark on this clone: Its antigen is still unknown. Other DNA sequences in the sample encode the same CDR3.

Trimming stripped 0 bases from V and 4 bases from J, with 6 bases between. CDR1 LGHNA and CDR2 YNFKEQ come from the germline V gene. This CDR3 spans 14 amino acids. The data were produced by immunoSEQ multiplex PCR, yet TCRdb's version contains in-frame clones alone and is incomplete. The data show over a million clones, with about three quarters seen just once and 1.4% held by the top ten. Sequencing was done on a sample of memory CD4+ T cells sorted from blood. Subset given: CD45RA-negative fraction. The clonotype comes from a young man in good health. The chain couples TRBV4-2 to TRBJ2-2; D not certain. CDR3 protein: CASSQDQGTGELFF. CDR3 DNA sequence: TGTGCCAGCAGCCAAGATCAAGGCACCGGGGAGCTGTTTTTT.